One T cell receptor beta chain is described in this entry. The data were taken from a study of cytomegalovirus exposure and HLA in healthy donors. Study at large: Around 77% of 350 to 400 genotyped donors fell in the Caucasian-associated ancestry cluster.

The CDR3 has 16 residues. From germline, CDR1 is SGHAT and CDR2 FQNNGV. Trimming removed 1 base from V and 1 base from J, with 10 bases in between. Amplification used 60 Vbeta primers and 13 Jbeta primers. The assay was immunoSEQ multiplex PCR, and TCRdb's table has in-frame clones only and misses some. This sample yields around 140,000 clones, of which less than 85% are seen a single time; about 1.6% belongs to the top ten. Sequencing was performed on PBMCs. The sequence was collected from a man in his forties in good health and CMV-seronegative. V and J are TRBV11-2 and TRBJ2-2; D is possibly TRBD2 (6 bases). The DNA for the CDR3 is TGTGCCAGCAGCTTAGTAAGGGGAGGGAACACCGGGGAGCTGTTTTTT. Encoded protein: CASSLVRGGNTGELFF.